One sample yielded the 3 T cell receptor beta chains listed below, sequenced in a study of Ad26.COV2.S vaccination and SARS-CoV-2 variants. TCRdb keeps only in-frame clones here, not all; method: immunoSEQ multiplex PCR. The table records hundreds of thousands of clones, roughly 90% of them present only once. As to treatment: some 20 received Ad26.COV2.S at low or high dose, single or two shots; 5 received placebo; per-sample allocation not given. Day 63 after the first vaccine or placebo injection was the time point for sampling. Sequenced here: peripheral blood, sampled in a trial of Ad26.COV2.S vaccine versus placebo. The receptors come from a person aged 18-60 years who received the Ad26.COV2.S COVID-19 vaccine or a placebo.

The CDR3 DNA follows: TGTGCCAGTAGTACAGACGCGGGACAGGTCAATCAGCCCCAGCATTTT. The encoded protein is CASSTDAGQVNQPQHF. The chain links TRBV19 to TRBJ1-5, with TRBD1 identical over 8 bases. There are 16 residues in the CDR3. From germline, CDR1 is LNHDA and CDR2 SQIVND (reference sequence). V lost 4 bases to trimming and J lost 3 bases; unmatched junction nucleotides: 8.

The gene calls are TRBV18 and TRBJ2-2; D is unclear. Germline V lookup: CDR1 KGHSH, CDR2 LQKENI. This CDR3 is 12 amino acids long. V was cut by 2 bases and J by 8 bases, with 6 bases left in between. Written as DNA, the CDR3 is TGTGCCAGCTCACCAGATTGGGGGGAGCTGTTTTTT. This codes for CASSPDWGELFF.

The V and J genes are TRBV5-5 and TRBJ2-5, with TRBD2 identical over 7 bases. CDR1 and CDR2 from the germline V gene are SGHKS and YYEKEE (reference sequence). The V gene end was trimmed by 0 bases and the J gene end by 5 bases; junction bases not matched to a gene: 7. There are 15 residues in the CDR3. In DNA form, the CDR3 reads TGTGCCAGCAGCTTGGCTCCGGGGGGACCCGAGACCCAGTACTTC. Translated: CASSLAPGGPETQYF.